This TCR beta chain was documented in a study of T cells in Graves' hyperthyroidism and ophthalmopathy. Each patient was aged 18 to 65 and had newly diagnosed hyperthyroidism of under 2 months' duration. Trimming shortened V by 0 bases and J by 1 base, and 9 bases separated the two germline ends. In germline, CDR1 is MNHNY, CDR2 SVGAGI (reference sequence). This CDR3 is built from 15 residues. It was RNA transcripts that yielded the amplified TCR beta CDR3 regions. Initially, a first-round RT-PCR of the TCR CDR3 employed the HTBI primer set. Each CDR3 protein gets one entry after TCRdb re-called the multiplex PCR reads with MiXCR. The data contain about 400,000 distinct CDR3 sequences, 25% of them singletons.

This receptor was identified in a man aged 45-65 years with Graves' hyperthyroidism. Sequencing was carried out using blood. The chain combines TRBV6-6 with TRBJ1-1; D is undetermined. DNA for the CDR3: TGTGCCAGCAGTTACTCGACGGTGGGGAACACTGAAGCTTTCTTT. Its protein product is CASSYSTVGNTEAFF.